This TCR beta chain was observed in a study of blood T cell repertoires in COVID-19. Whole-study context: T cells, B-cell-depleted T cells, or PBMCs provided the cDNA or gDNA that served as material.

The CDR3 is 15 amino acids. Trimming left V 0 bases short and J 4 bases short, with 11 bases between. Germline V gene sequence: CDR1 SGDLS, CDR2 YYNGEE. Only in-frame clones appear in the TCRdb table, and some are missing; sequencing was by immunoSEQ multiplex PCR. This repertoire shows around 250,000 clones, 88% found once; its top ten account for around 0.67%. The clonotype originates from a human donor in a cohort sampled during active COVID-19. The chain carries TRBV9 and TRBJ2-1; D perhaps matches TRBD2 (7 bases). Sequenced material: peripheral blood. CDR3 amino acids: CASSVVGGQYNEQFF. As DNA, the CDR3 is TGTGCCAGCAGCGTAGTGGGGGGGCAATACAATGAGCAGTTCTTC.